This T cell receptor beta chain is drawn from a study of T cells in tuberculosis. Latent tuberculosis screening used tuberculin skin test and IGRA at entry. Each donor contributed 90,000 to 100,000 T cells on average, unsorted. Notes on this clone: Its antigen is not known.

Study-level findings and limits: Active tuberculosis TCR-alpha repertoires lay closer to GMM-specific TCRs than IGRA-negative controls, suggesting clonal expansion. Active tuberculosis cases were adults; controls were adolescents.

Germline CDR1 and CDR2: SGHTA and FQGNSA. The CDR3 covers 16 residues. V trimming: 1 base; J trimming: 4 bases; junction bases outside the gene matches: 8. Clones were read by immunoSEQ multiplex PCR, and TCRdb kept only the in-frame ones, dropping some. The table includes tens of thousands of clones, about 96% detected once. Sequencing input: PBMCs. The V gene is TRBV7-2, the J gene TRBJ2-5, with TRBD1 identical over 8 bases. This receptor was taken from a donor aged 10-35 years with latent tuberculosis or without tuberculosis infection. CDR3: CASSLGATGDGETQYF. In nucleotides, the CDR3 is TGTGCCAGCAGCTTAGGTGCGACAGGGGACGGAGAGACCCAGTACTTC.